Listed below are T cell receptor beta chains from one sample, sequenced in a study of regulatory T cells in long-lasting Graves disease. TCRdb reanalysed the multiplex PCR reads using MiXCR and keeps one entry per CDR3 protein. The data hold more than 450,000 distinct CDR3 sequences, with around 12% observed a single time. The same data also contributed to another study, on T cells in Graves' hyperthyroidism and ophthalmopathy.

The input for sequencing was peripheral blood mononuclear cells (PBMCs), taken at new diagnosis, from a patient treated with antithyroid drugs. All receptors derive from a woman in her twenties or thirties with Graves disease. Both conserved end residues are part of each CDR3. A D gene is named only where the DNA matches it firmly. Some rows mark clone size as missing; the rest say once, few, many or name a class of expanded clone.

CDR3nt,CDR3aa,v_gene,abundance,d_gene,j_gene
TGTGCCAGCTCACCACCTAAGGTAGTTGAGCAGTTCTTC,CASSPPKVVEQFF,TRBV18,few,NA,TRBJ2-1
TGTGCCAGCAGCTTAGAAGGGGGTTATATGAACACTGAAGCTTTCTTT,CASSLEGGYMNTEAFF,TRBV13,few,NA,TRBJ1-1
TGTGCCACCAGTGATTTATCGGGACAGGGAACCGGGGAGCTGTTTTTT,CATSDLSGQGTGELFF,TRBV24-1,NA,TRBD1,TRBJ2-2
TGTGCCAGCAGAAGTACAGGGGGTCAGCCCCAGCATTTT,CASRSTGGQPQHF,TRBV12-3/TRBV12-4,many,TRBD1,TRBJ1-5
TGTGCCAGCAGCGAGCAAGGACTGTCCCAAGAGACCCAGTACTTC,CASSEQGLSQETQYF,TRBV7-3,few,NA,TRBJ2-5
TGTGCCAGCAGTAGACAGGGGCGTGCAAACACCGGGGAGCTGTTTTTT,CASSRQGRANTGELFF,TRBV2,many,TRBD1,TRBJ2-2
TGTGCCAGCAGCCGGGGGCTCGAGGCCGGGGAGCTGTTTTTT,CASSRGLEAGELFF,TRBV12-3/TRBV12-4,NA,NA,TRBJ2-2
TGTGCCAGTAACGCCGAGGGACGGTGGAATGAAAAACTGTTTTTT,CASNAEGRWNEKLFF,TRBV19,many,NA,TRBJ1-4
TGTGCCAGCAGTGAGACAAAGGGGCACTCCTACAATGAGCAGTTCTTC,CASSETKGHSYNEQFF,TRBV2,few,NA,TRBJ2-1
TGTGCCAGCAGCTTATCCCCTGCCAGGAAAATGAACACTGAAGCTTTCTTT,CASSLSPARKMNTEAFF,TRBV7-8,many,NA,TRBJ1-1
TGCGCCAGCAGCCAAGGGCAATACCAAGAGACCCAGTACTTC,CASSQGQYQETQYF,TRBV4-1,many,NA,TRBJ2-5
TGTGCCAGCAGTTACAAGGGACTTGCCTACGAGCAGTACTTC,CASSYKGLAYEQYF,TRBV6-4,many,NA,TRBJ2-7
TGTGCCAGCAGGCGGGGGACAGGGTGGGAGACCCAGTACTTC,CASRRGTGWETQYF,TRBV28,NA,TRBD1,TRBJ2-5
TGTGCCAGCAGCTTACTCACGGGGGTAGATACGCAGTATTTT,CASSLLTGVDTQYF,TRBV7-6,NA,NA,TRBJ2-3
TGTGCCAGCAGCGAGGGCAGGAGCTCCTATAATTCACCCCTCCACTTT,CASSEGRSSYNSPLHF,TRBV9,many,NA,TRBJ1-6
TGTGCCACCGACAGGGTTGGTACTGGAAACACCATATATTTT,CATDRVGTGNTIYF,TRBV28,many,TRBD1,TRBJ1-3
TGCAGCGTTGAAGGAAAGATGACAGGCTCATCTGGGGCCAACGTCCTGACTTTC,CSVEGKMTGSSGANVLTF,TRBV29-1,many,NA,TRBJ2-6
TGCAGCCTACGACAGGGGGCCACCGGGGAGCTGTTTTTT,CSLRQGATGELFF,TRBV29-1,many,TRBD1,TRBJ2-2
TGTGCCAGCAGCTGGGCGGTTAGCAGCTCCTACGAGCAGTACTTC,CASSWAVSSSYEQYF,TRBV5-5,NA,NA,TRBJ2-7
TGTGCCAGCAGTGGCAGGGAGAAGGCTGAAGCTTTCTTT,CASSGREKAEAFF,TRBV2,NA,NA,TRBJ1-1
TGTGCCAGCAGCCGCCCCTGGGATACGCAGTATTTT,CASSRPWDTQYF,TRBV7-8,many,NA,TRBJ2-3
TGTGCCAGCAGTTACTCCCTGACACTTCTGGGGGAAAAACTGTTTTTT,CASSYSLTLLGEKLFF,TRBV6-5,NA,NA,TRBJ1-4
TGTGCCAGCAGCTTGAGGAAGTTAGCGGGTGTCAATGAGCAGTTCTTC,CASSLRKLAGVNEQFF,TRBV11-2,NA,TRBD2,TRBJ2-1
TGTGCCAGCAGCTTAGTGGGACAGGGGGCCGCAGATACGCAGTATTTT,CASSLVGQGAADTQYF,TRBV7-9,NA,TRBD1,TRBJ2-3
TGTGCCAGCAGCCTCGGTTCAGGGAGGGGTAAGCAGTTCTTC,CASSLGSGRGKQFF,TRBV6-1,NA,TRBD2,TRBJ2-1
TGTGCCAGCAGCTTAGTTAGCGGGAGCCGTGGAAACATTCAGTACTTC,CASSLVSGSRGNIQYF,TRBV7-2,many,TRBD2,TRBJ2-4
TGTGCCACCAGCGGGGGACTAGCGGTGTCCACCGGGGAGCTGTTTTTT,CATSGGLAVSTGELFF,TRBV15,few,TRBD2,TRBJ2-2
TGTGCCAGCAGCTCTGGAGACAGACCCTACGAGCAGTACTTC,CASSSGDRPYEQYF,TRBV11-1,many,NA,TRBJ2-7
TGTGCCAGCAGCTTAGGCCTAAGGTCGAACTATGGCTACACCTTC,CASSLGLRSNYGYTF,TRBV13,NA,NA,TRBJ1-2
TGTGCTAGTGGTCGGGGCGCGAGCACAGATACGCAGTATTTT,CASGRGASTDTQYF,TRBV12-5,many,NA,TRBJ2-3
TGCGCCAGCAGCTTGGAGGCAGGGAACCATGAGCAGTTCTTC,CASSLEAGNHEQFF,TRBV5-1,many,NA,TRBJ2-1
TGTGCCAGCAGCTTAGCCCTAAGGGACGGCCCCTATGGCTACACCTTC,CASSLALRDGPYGYTF,TRBV7-2,few,NA,TRBJ1-2
TGCAGCGCTTCACAACAGGGTTGGGGCTACACCTTC,CSASQQGWGYTF,TRBV29-1,many,NA,TRBJ1-2
TGTGCCAGCAGCTTAGATCCCCCCGGACTGCGCACAGATACGCAGTATTTT,CASSLDPPGLRTDTQYF,TRBV7-8,many,NA,TRBJ2-3
TGTGCCAGCAGCCGCGGAGACTTGTCCTACGAGCAGTACTTC,CASSRGDLSYEQYF,TRBV7-9,many,NA,TRBJ2-7
TGTGCCATACACCTTCCACAGGGGAGGGAGACCCAGTACTTC,CAIHLPQGRETQYF,TRBV6-1,many,NA,TRBJ2-5
TGTGCCAGCAGCTTAGGAATCCGGGACAGGGGAGGCTACACCTTC,CASSLGIRDRGGYTF,TRBV5-5,few,TRBD1,TRBJ1-2
TGTGCCAGCAGCTACGGACTCTTCACAGATACGCAGTATTTT,CASSYGLFTDTQYF,TRBV7-3,many,NA,TRBJ2-3
TGTGCCAGCAGTCCTAACCGGGGTGGCTACACCTTC,CASSPNRGGYTF,TRBV12-3/TRBV12-4,few,NA,TRBJ1-2
TGTGCCAGCAGTCAAGGACTAGCCGTAGGGGAGCTGTTTTTT,CASSQGLAVGELFF,TRBV7-2,many,TRBD2,TRBJ2-2
TGTGCCTGGAGTGTACCCCCACAGGGAAACTATGGCTACACCTTC,CAWSVPPQGNYGYTF,TRBV30,many,NA,TRBJ1-2
TGTGCCATCAAAGCGGGAGGGGAGGAGACCCAGTACTTC,CAIKAGGEETQYF,TRBV12-3/TRBV12-4,many,TRBD2,TRBJ2-5
TGTGCCAGCTCACCCCCGCTCGACCAAAACCCGGATACGCAGTATTTT,CASSPPLDQNPDTQYF,TRBV18,many,NA,TRBJ2-3
TGTGCCAGCAGCGTTGGACAGGGTCGTTCCTATAATTCACCCCTCCACTTT,CASSVGQGRSYNSPLHF,TRBV9,many,TRBD1,TRBJ1-6
TGTGCCATCAGTGAGGGGACTGAGAGCTCCTACGAGCAGTACTTC,CAISEGTESSYEQYF,TRBV10-3,NA,NA,TRBJ2-7
TGTGCCAGCAGCCTTGGACAGGGTGTCTACGAGCAGTACTTC,CASSLGQGVYEQYF,TRBV13,many,TRBD1,TRBJ2-7
TGTGCCAGCAACCAGGCGGGGGACGAGCAGTACTTC,CASNQAGDEQYF,TRBV25-1,few,TRBD2,TRBJ2-7
TGTGCCAGCAGCACACCTAGCACAGATACGCAGTATTTT,CASSTPSTDTQYF,TRBV5-4,few,NA,TRBJ2-3
TGCGCCAGCAGCCAAATAGGTCGCACGAGGGGTGAGCAGTTCTTC,CASSQIGRTRGEQFF,TRBV4-1,few,NA,TRBJ2-1
TGTGCCAGTAGTTTCGCGGGCCTAGACACAGATACGCAGTATTTT,CASSFAGLDTDTQYF,TRBV19,NA,NA,TRBJ2-3
TGTGCCAGTAGTAAGGTAATCGGGAGGTCAGATACGCAGTATTTT,CASSKVIGRSDTQYF,TRBV19,NA,TRBD2,TRBJ2-3
TGCGCCAGCAGCCGCGGACAGCCCTATGGCTACACCTTC,CASSRGQPYGYTF,TRBV5-1,many,NA,TRBJ1-2
TGTGCCATCAGATCGATGCAGGGGTACGAGCAGTACTTC,CAIRSMQGYEQYF,TRBV10-3,few,NA,TRBJ2-7
TGCAGTGCTAGAATTGCGGACAGGAACACTGAAGCTTTCTTT,CSARIADRNTEAFF,TRBV20-1,NA,NA,TRBJ1-1
TGCAGTGCTAGAGAATGGCGGGCGGAGACCCAGTACTTC,CSAREWRAETQYF,TRBV20-1,NA,NA,TRBJ2-5